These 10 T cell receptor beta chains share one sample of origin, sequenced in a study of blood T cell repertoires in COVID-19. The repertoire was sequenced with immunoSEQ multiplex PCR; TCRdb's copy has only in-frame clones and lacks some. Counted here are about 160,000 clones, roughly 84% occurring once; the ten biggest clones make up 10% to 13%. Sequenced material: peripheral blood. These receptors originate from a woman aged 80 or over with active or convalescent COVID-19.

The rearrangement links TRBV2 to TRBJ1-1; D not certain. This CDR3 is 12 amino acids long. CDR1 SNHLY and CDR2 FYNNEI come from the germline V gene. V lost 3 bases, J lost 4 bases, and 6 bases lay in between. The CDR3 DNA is TGTGCCAGCAGTGATAGTCTCACTGAAGCTTTCTTT. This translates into CASSDSLTEAFF.

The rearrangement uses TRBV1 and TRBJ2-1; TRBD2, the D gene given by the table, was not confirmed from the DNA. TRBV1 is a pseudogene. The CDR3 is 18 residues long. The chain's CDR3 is CTSSQRTSGRKMYNEQFF. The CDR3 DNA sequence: TGCACCAGCAGCCAGAGGACTAGCGGGAGAAAGATGTACAATGAGCAGTTCTTC.

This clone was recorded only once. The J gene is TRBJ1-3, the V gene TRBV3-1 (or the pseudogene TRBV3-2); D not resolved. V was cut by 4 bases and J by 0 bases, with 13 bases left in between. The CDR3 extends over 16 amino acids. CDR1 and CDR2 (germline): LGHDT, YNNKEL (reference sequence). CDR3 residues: CASSPFGRSSGNTIYF. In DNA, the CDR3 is TGTGCCAGCAGCCCTTTCGGCCGGAGCTCTGGAAACACCATATATTTT.

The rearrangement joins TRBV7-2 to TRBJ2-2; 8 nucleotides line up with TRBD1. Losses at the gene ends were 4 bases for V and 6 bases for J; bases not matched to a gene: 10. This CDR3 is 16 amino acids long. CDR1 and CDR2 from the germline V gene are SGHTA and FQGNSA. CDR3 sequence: CASSSRQGLISGELFF. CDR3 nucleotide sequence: TGTGCCAGCAGCTCGAGACAGGGGTTGATTTCCGGGGAGCTGTTTTTT.

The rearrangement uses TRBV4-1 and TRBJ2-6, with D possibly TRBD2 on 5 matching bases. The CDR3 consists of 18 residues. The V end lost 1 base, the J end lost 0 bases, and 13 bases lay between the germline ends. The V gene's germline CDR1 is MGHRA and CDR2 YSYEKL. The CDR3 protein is CASSQGLARGSGANVLTF. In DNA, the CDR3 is TGCGCCAGCAGCCAAGGACTGGCACGGGGCTCTGGGGCCAACGTCCTGACTTTC.

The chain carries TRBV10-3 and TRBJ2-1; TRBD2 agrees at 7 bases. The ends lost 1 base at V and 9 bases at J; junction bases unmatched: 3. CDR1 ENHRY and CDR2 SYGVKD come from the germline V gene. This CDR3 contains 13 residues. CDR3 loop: CAISEYGRGEQFF. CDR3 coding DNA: TGTGCCATCAGTGAGTATGGGAGGGGTGAGCAGTTCTTC.

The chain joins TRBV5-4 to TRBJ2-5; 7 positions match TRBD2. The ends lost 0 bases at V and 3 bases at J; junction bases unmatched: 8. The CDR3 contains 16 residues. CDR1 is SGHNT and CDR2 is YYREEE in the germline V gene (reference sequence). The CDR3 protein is CASSLGVGTTKETQYF. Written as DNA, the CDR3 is TGTGCCAGCAGCTTGGGGGTAGGGACTACTAAAGAGACCCAGTACTTC.

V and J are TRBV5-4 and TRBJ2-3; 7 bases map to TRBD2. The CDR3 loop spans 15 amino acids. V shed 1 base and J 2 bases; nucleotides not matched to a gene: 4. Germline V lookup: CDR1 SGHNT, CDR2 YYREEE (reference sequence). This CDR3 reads CASSLPAGHTDTQYF. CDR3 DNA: TGTGCCAGCAGCTTGCCAGCGGGGCACACAGATACGCAGTATTTT.

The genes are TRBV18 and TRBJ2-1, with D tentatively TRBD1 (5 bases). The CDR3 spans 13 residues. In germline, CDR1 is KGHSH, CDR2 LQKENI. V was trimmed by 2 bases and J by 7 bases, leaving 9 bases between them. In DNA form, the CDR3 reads TGTGCCAGCTCACCAGGGGCTGGGAATGAGCAGTTCTTC. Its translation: CASSPGAGNEQFF.

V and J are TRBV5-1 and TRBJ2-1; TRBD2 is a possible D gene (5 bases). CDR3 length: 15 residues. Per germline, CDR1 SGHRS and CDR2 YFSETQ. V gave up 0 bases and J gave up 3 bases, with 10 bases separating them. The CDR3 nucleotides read TGCGCCAGCAGCTTGGGTGATAGCGTCTACAATGAGCAGTTCTTC. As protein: CASSLGDSVYNEQFF.